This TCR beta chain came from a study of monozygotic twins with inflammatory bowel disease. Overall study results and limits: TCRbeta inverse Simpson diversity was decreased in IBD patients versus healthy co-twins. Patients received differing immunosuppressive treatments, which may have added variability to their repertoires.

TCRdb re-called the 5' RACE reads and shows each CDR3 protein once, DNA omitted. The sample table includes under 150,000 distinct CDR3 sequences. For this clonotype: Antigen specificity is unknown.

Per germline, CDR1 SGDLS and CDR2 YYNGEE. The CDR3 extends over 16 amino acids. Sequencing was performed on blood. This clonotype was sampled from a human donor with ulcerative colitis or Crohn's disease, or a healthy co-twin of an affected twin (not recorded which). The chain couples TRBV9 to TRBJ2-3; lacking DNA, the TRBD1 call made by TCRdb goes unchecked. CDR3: CASSVGAQRATDTQYF.